This T cell receptor (beta chain) was recorded in a study of spatial heterogeneity in lung cancer. Germline assignment: CDR1 DFQATT and CDR2 SNEGSKA (reference sequence). Trimming stripped 0 bases from V and 0 bases from J, with 18 bases between. The CDR3 is 19 amino acids. This clonotype was seen at least ten times. Time point noted: sample taken at primary tumor resection. The donor group consisted of some 70 patients who had untreated, early-stage non-small cell lung cancer. In each case, whole RNA from tumor, nontumor lung or frozen PBMC was sequenced unsorted. The study tagged each TCR cDNA molecule with a unique molecular identifier. Each CDR3 protein is one row after TCRdb ran MiXCR on the 5' RACE reads. The table includes approximately 39,000 distinct CDR3 sequences, about 7% detected once.

Specimen: PBMCs, collected at surgery. J is TRBJ2-6 and V is TRBV20-1; no reliable D call. The receptor was derived from a female donor with early-stage non-small cell lung cancer. In nucleotides, the CDR3 is TGCAGTGCTAGAGAGCCGGACCCCCCAACCGCCTCTGGGGCCAACGTCCTGACTTTC. Translated: CSAREPDPPTASGANVLTF.